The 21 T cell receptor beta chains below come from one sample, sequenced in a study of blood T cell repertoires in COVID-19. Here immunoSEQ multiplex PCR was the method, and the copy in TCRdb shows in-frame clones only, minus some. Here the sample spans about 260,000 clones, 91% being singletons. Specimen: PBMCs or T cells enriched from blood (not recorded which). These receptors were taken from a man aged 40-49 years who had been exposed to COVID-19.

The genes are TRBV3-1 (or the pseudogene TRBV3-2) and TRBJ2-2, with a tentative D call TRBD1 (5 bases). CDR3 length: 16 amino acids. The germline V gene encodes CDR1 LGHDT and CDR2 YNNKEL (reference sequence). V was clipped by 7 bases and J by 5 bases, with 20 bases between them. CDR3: CASTERGNGRTGELFF. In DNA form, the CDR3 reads TGTGCCAGCACCGAAAGGGGAAATGGACGGACCGGGGAGCTGTTTTTT.

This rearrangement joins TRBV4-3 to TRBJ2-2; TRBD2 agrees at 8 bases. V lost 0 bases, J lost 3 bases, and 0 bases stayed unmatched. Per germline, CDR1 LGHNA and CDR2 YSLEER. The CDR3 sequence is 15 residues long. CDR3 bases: TGCGCCAGCAGCCAAGAAGCGGGAGACACCGGGGAGCTGTTTTTT. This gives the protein CASSQEAGDTGELFF.

The CDR3 here is CASRQDTYQVNEQFF. In DNA form, the CDR3 reads TGTGCCAGCAGACAAGACACTTACCAAGTTAATGAGCAGTTCTTC. The J gene is TRBJ2-1, the V gene TRBV7-6; D is unclear. The CDR3 is 15 residues long. The V gene lost 6 bases and the J gene lost 7 bases, with 19 bases spanning the gap. CDR1 is SGHVS and CDR2 is FNYEAQ in the germline V gene.

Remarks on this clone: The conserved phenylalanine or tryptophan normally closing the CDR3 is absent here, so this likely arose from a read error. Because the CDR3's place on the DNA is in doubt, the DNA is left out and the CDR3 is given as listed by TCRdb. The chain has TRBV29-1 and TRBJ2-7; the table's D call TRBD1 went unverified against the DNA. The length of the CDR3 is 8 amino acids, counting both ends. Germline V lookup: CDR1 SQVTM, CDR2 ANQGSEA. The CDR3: CSVALAAR.

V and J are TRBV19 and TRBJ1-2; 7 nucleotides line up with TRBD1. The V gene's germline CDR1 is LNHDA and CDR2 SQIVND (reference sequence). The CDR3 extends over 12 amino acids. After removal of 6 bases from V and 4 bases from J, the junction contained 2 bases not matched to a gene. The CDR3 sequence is CASRGDSYGYTF. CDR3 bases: TGTGCCAGTAGGGGGGACAGCTATGGCTACACCTTC.

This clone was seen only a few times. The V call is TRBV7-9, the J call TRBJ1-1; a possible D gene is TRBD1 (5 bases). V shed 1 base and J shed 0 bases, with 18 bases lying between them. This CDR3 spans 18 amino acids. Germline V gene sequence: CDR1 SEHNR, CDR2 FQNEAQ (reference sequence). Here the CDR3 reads CASSLEVEGTPLNTEAFF. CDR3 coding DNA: TGTGCCAGCAGCTTAGAGGTAGAGGGGACTCCTTTGAACACTGAAGCTTTCTTT. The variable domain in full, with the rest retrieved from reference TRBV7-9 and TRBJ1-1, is DTGVSQNPRHKITKRGQNVTFRCDPISEHNRLYWYRQTLGQGPEFLTYFQNEAQLEKSRLLSDRFSAERPKGSFSTLEIQRTEQGDSAMYLCASSLEVEGTPLNTEAFFGQGTRLTVV.

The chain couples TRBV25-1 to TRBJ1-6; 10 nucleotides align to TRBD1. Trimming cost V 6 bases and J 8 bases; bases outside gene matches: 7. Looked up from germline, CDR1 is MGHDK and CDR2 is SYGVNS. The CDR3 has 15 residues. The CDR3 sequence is CASSLAGTGDSPLHF. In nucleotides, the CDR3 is TGTGCCAGCAGCCTGGCCGGGACAGGGGATTCACCCCTCCACTTT.

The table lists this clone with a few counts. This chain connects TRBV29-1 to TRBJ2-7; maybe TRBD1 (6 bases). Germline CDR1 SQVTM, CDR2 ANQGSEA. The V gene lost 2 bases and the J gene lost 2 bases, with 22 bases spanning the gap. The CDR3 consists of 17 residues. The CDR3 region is CSVELVRRDKGTYEQYF. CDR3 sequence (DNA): TGCAGCGTTGAACTCGTACGACGGGACAAGGGGACCTACGAGCAGTACTTC.

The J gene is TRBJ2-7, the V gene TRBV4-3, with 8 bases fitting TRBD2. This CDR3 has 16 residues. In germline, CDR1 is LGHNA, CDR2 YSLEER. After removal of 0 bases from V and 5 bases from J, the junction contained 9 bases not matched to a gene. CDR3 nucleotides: TGCGCCAGCAGCCAAGAATCATCAGCGGGAGCTGACGAGCAGTACTTC. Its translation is CASSQESSAGADEQYF.

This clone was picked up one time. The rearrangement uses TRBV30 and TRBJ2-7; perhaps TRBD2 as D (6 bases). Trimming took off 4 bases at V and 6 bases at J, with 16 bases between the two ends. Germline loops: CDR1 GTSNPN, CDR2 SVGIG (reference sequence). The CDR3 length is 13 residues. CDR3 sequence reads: CAWNLFNGGEQYF. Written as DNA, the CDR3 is TGTGCCTGGAATCTGTTCAACGGGGGCGAGCAGTACTTC.

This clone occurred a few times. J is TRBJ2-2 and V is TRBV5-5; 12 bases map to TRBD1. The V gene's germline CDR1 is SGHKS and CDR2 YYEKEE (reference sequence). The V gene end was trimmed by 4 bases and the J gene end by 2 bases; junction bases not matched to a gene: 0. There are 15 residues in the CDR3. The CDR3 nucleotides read TGTGCCAGCAGCGGGACAGGGGGCAACACCGGGGAGCTGTTTTTT. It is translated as CASSGTGGNTGELFF.

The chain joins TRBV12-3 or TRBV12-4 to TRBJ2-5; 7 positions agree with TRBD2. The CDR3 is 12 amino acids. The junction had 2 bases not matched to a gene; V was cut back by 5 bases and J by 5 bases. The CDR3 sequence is CASSRLAETQYF. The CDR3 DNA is TGTGCCAGCAGTAGACTAGCCGAGACCCAGTACTTC.

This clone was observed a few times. The CDR3 region has the DNA TGTGCCAGCAGTTTAGCGGGATCCTACCACGAGCAGTACTTC. This codes for CASSLAGSYHEQYF. The chain uses TRBV28 and TRBJ2-7, with TRBD2 as a possible D gene (6 bases). Germline V lookup: CDR1 MDHEN, CDR2 SYDVKM. V lost 2 bases to trimming and J lost 5 bases, with 13 bases between them. The CDR3 has 14 amino acids.

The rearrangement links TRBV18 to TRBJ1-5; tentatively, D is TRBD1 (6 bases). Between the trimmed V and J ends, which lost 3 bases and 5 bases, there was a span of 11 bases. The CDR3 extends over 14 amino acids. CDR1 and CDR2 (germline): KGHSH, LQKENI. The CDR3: CASSPVPGDQPQHF. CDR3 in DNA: TGTGCCAGCTCACCCGTCCCAGGGGATCAGCCCCAGCATTTT.

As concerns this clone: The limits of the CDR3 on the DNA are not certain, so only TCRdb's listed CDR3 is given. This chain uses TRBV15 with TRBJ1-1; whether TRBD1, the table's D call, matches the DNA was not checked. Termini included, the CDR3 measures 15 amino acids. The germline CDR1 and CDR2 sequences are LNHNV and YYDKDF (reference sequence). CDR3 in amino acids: CATSRDFLAVTEAFF.

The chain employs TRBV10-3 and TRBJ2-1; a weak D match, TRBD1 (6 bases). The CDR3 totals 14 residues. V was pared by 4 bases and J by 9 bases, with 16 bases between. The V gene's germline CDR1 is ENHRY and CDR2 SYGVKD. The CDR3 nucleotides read TGTGCCATCAGTGGTGGCAGGGGATTTGCTGAGCAGTTCTTC. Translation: CAISGGRGFAEQFF.

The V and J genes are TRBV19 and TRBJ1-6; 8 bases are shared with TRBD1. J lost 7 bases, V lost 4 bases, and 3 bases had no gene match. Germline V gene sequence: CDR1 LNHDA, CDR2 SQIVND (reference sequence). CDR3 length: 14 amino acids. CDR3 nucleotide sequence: TGTGCCAGTAGTACGACAGGGGCAAATTCACCCCTCCACTTT. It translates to CASSTTGANSPLHF.

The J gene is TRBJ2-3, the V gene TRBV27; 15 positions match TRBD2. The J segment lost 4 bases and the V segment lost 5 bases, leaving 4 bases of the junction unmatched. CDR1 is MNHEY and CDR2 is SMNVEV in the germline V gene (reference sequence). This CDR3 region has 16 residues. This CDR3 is CASSPRTSGRADTQYF. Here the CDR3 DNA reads TGTGCCAGCAGTCCCCGGACTAGCGGGAGGGCAGATACGCAGTATTTT.

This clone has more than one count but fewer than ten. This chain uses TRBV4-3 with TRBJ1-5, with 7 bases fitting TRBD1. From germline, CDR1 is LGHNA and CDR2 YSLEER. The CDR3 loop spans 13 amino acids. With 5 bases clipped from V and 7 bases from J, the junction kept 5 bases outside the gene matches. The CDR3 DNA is TGCGCCAGCAGCGCACGACAGGGACAGCCCCAGCATTTT. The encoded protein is CASSARQGQPQHF.

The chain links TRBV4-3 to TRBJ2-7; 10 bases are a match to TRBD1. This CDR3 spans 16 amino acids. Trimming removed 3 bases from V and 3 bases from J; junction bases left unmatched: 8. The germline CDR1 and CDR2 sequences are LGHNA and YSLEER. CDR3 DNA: TGCGCCAGCAGCCAGGATGGGACAGGGGTAGTCTACGAGCAGTACTTC. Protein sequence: CASSQDGTGVVYEQYF.

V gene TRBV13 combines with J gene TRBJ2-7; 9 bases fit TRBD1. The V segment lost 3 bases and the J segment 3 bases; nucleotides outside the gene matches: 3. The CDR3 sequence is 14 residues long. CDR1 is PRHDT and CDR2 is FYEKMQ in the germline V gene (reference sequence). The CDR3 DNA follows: TGTGCCAGCAGCTTGGGGACAGGGCACTACGAGCAGTACTTC. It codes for CASSLGTGHYEQYF.